This T cell receptor beta chain was sequenced for a study of T cell repertoires in cytomegalovirus infection. Study overall: The authors relied on CMV epitopes, both recently identified HLA-C-restricted and well-studied HLA-B-restricted. Public TCR beta signatures indicated both CMV infection and matching HLA type.

CDR1 MNHNY and CDR2 SVGAGI come from the germline V gene (reference sequence). The CDR3 has 15 amino acids. The V end was cut by 2 bases, the J end by 8 bases, with 15 bases between. One entry per CDR3 protein, called by TCRdb with MiXCR from the reads. The sample has around 430,000 distinct CDR3 sequences, 40% to 50% seen once. Study outcomes and limitations: CMV carriers with the relevant HLA were identified by cumulative public TCR beta family frequency. HLA-C-restricted CMV-specific TCR beta clonotypes prevailed in the ex vivo response.

With regard to this clonotype: The antigen is unknown.

This specimen was cultured PBMCs, taken from culture after CMV antigen stimulation. The TCR comes from a human donor in good health (CMV status not recorded). Some clones in this sample may be carry-over from other donors' samples. V gene TRBV6-6 combines with J gene TRBJ1-4, with D possibly matching TRBD1 (5 bases). CDR3 sequence (DNA): TGTGCCAGCAGTTACACTGGGACTAGGAGGGAAAAACTGTTTTTT. It translates to CASSYTGTRREKLFF.